A selection of T cell receptor beta chains follows, all from one sample in a study of cytomegalovirus exposure and HLA in healthy donors. Libraries were prepared by immunoSEQ multiplex PCR; TCRdb keeps only in-frame clonotypes and omits some of them. The repertoire holds around 130,000 clones, with 81% as singletons. The sequenced material came from PBMCs. All receptors come from a woman in her thirties or forties in good health and CMV-seronegative. CDR3s include the opening cysteine and the closing phenylalanine or tryptophan. D genes are given only for firm matches. The size field is filled for only some rows; it gives once, few, many or a size class.

abundance,d_gene,j_gene,v_gene,CDR3nt,CDR3aa
few,NA,TRBJ2-4,TRBV7-2,TGTGCCAGCAGCTTAGCGCTAAGACTAGAAAACATTCAGTACTTC,CASSLALRLENIQYF
NA,TRBD1,TRBJ2-1,TRBV18,TGTGCCAGCTCACCATTCTCTACCCTCGGACAGGGGAGCTCCTACAATGAGCAGTTCTTC,CASSPFSTLGQGSSYNEQFF
once,TRBD1,TRBJ2-6,TRBV27,TGTGCCAGCAGATATAGGGGACAGGGGTCCGGGGCCAACGTCCTGACTTTC,CASRYRGQGSGANVLTF
NA,NA,TRBJ2-1,TRBV2,TGTGCCAGCAGCGTAATCCGACAGGGAGGTAATGAGCAGTTCTTC,CASSVIRQGGNEQFF
NA,NA,TRBJ2-2,TRBV7-2,TGTGCCAGCAGTTTTCTCGGGTCAGCGGCCGGGGAGCTGTTTTTT,CASSFLGSAAGELFF
NA,NA,TRBJ2-3,TRBV7-6,TGTGCCAGCAGCTTAGCGGGGCCCACAGATACGCAGTATTTT,CASSLAGPTDTQYF
NA,TRBD1,TRBJ2-7,TRBV27,TGTGCCAGCAGTAACCCGGGACAGAGCTCCTACGAGCAGTACTTC,CASSNPGQSSYEQYF
NA,TRBD2,TRBJ2-5,TRBV7-3,TGTGCCAGCAGCCCCGCTATAGCGGGCGCCCCGGGAGAGACCCAGTACTTC,CASSPAIAGAPGETQYF
NA,NA,TRBJ2-3,TRBV2,TGTGCCAGCAGTGAACAGGGAATGACGCAGTATTTT,CASSEQGMTQYF
once,NA,TRBJ2-1,TRBV6-5,TGTGCCAGCAAAAAAGAGGGGGATAGCGAGGATGAGCAGTTCTTC,CASKKEGDSEDEQFF
once,NA,TRBJ2-6,TRBV6-5,TGTGCCAGCAGTTACGGACAGTACTCTGGGGCCAACGTCCTGACTTTC,CASSYGQYSGANVLTF
NA,TRBD1,TRBJ1-1,TRBV12-5,TGTGCTAGTGGTTTGGTAGGGACAGGGCAGTATAGGGACACTGAAGCTTTCTTT,CASGLVGTGQYRDTEAFF
once,TRBD1,TRBJ2-7,TRBV5-1,TGCGCCAGCAGCTTGGGAGGGACAGGTGCTATCTACGAGCAGTACTTC,CASSLGGTGAIYEQYF
once,NA,TRBJ1-4,TRBV18,TGTGCCAGCTCACCCGCGGGGGCGGCTAATGAAAAACTGTTTTTT,CASSPAGAANEKLFF
NA,NA,TRBJ2-5,TRBV7-2,TGTGCCAGCAGCAGCGAACGGGAGACCCAGTACTTC,CASSSERETQYF
NA,NA,TRBJ2-3,TRBV4-2,TGTGCCAGCAGCCAAGATGGGCAGACCACAGATACGCAGTATTTT,CASSQDGQTTDTQYF
NA,NA,TRBJ2-7,TRBV7-8,TGTGCCAGCAGCTTAGTGCTCGGGACAGAGCAGTACTTC,CASSLVLGTEQYF
NA,NA,TRBJ1-2,TRBV7-9,TGTGCCAGCAGCCCCTGGCAGGGGAGCTATGGCTACACCTTC,CASSPWQGSYGYTF
NA,TRBD2,TRBJ2-1,TRBV29-1,TGCAGCGTTGAAGACCTACCGGGACTAGCGTCCTACAATGAGCAGTTCTTC,CSVEDLPGLASYNEQFF
once,TRBD1,TRBJ1-2,TRBV18,TGTGCCAGCTCACCCGGGACAGGGAACTATGGCTACACCTTC,CASSPGTGNYGYTF
NA,TRBD1,TRBJ1-2,TRBV11-2,TGTGCCAGCAGCCGAAACACCGGGACAGCTAACTATGGCTACACCTTC,CASSRNTGTANYGYTF
once,NA,TRBJ2-2,TRBV5-1,TGCGCCAGCAGCTTCAAAATCACCGGGGAGCTGTTTTTT,CASSFKITGELFF
NA,TRBD1,TRBJ1-3,TRBV14,TGTGCCAGCAGCCGCCGACAGGGTACTGGAAACACCATATATTTT,CASSRRQGTGNTIYF
NA,TRBD1,TRBJ1-1,TRBV6-1,TGTGCCAGCAGTAAAGACAGGGGGATTGTTCCTTTCTTT,CASSKDRGIVPFF
NA,TRBD2,TRBJ2-1,TRBV9,TGTGCCAGCAGCGTAGGAGTAGCGGGGTACAATGAGCAGTTCTTC,CASSVGVAGYNEQFF
NA,TRBD2,TRBJ2-3,TRBV5-6,TGTGCCAGCAGCTCCTCACTAGCGACGGGTACAGATACGCAGTATTTT,CASSSSLATGTDTQYF
once,NA,TRBJ2-1,TRBV6-5,TGTGCCAGCAGCCACCCGGGTAAGGGGTACAATGAGCAGTTCTTC,CASSHPGKGYNEQFF